These T cell receptor beta chains were read from a single sample in a study of cytomegalovirus exposure and HLA in healthy donors. Measured with immunoSEQ multiplex PCR; TCRdb has only the in-frame clones, and not every one. Among 130,000 or so clones listed, approximately 8.7% were seen once. The sample was PBMCs. All receptors come from a man aged 40-55 years in good health and CMV-seronegative. CDR3s include the opening cysteine and the closing phenylalanine or tryptophan. The D gene is left open where the match is weak. A row's size may be missing; if present it is once, few, many or a size class.

TRBD1,TRBJ1-1,-,TRBV19,CASSIDPGTANTEAFF,TGTGCCAGTAGTATAGATCCCGGGACAGCGAACACTGAAGCTTTCTTT
-,TRBJ2-7,-,TRBV27,CASSLSRDWEQYF,TGTGCCAGCAGTTTATCCAGGGATTGGGAGCAGTACTTC
-,TRBJ1-3,few,TRBV4-1,CASSQDPGPGNTIYF,TGCGCCAGCAGCCAAGACCCAGGCCCTGGAAACACCATATATTTT
TRBD1,TRBJ1-5,few,TRBV6-1,CASSAQQGARQPQHF,TGTGCCAGCAGTGCCCAACAGGGGGCAAGACAGCCCCAGCATTTT
TRBD1,TRBJ1-4,-,TRBV13,CASSHNTGGVEKLFF,TGTGCCAGCAGCCATAATACAGGGGGGGTCGAAAAACTGTTTTTT
-,TRBJ2-5,-,TRBV11-2,CASSLVRQAVETQYF,TGTGCCAGCAGCTTAGTCCGACAGGCGGTGGAGACCCAGTACTTC
-,TRBJ1-2,-,TRBV2,CASSAGLNYGYTF,TGTGCCAGCAGTGCAGGATTAAACTATGGCTACACCTTC
TRBD1,TRBJ1-3,few,TRBV6-5,CASRDRSAGNTIYF,TGTGCCAGCAGGGACAGGAGCGCTGGAAACACCATATATTTT
TRBD1,TRBJ2-7,-,TRBV5-1,CASSHTGQGYEQYF,TGCGCCAGCAGCCACACGGGACAGGGCTACGAGCAGTACTTC
-,TRBJ2-1,few,TRBV4-1,CASSQGGAPYNEQFF,TGCGCCAGCAGCCAAGGCGGGGCTCCATACAATGAGCAGTTCTTC
-,TRBJ2-7,few,TRBV6-5,CASSPGPPSSYEQYF,TGTGCCAGCAGCCCAGGGCCACCTAGCTCCTACGAGCAGTACTTC